This TCR beta chain was obtained from a study of T cell repertoires in cytomegalovirus infection. MiXCR, run by TCRdb on the reads, gives a single entry per CDR3 protein. Among about a million distinct CDR3 sequences listed, around 30% were seen once. This CDR3 spans 14 amino acids. Germline loops: CDR1 SEHNR, CDR2 FQNEAQ (reference sequence). About this clonotype: The target antigen is unknown. This could be a read error, since a much larger clone is one nucleotide away.

The sample consisted of cultured CD8+ T cells from PBMCs, taken from culture after CMV antigen stimulation. The V and J genes are TRBV7-9 and TRBJ2-1; D remains unclear. This receptor was identified in a human donor in good health (CMV status not recorded). Some clones in this sample may be carry-over from other donors' samples. The CDR3 loop reads CTSSPLLGPNEQFF. CDR3 nucleotides: TGTACCAGCAGCCCCCTCTTAGGCCCCAATGAGCAGTTCTTC.